A selection of T cell receptor beta chains follows, all from one sample in a study of blood T cells in healthy people across ages. TCRdb reprocessed the 5' RACE reads with MiXCR, giving one entry per CDR3 protein. The top ten clones hold approximately 20% of a sample with about 830,000 distinct CDR3 sequences, roughly 64% of them seen once. The sequencing input was blood. These receptors originate from a young man in good health. CDR3s include the opening cysteine and the closing phenylalanine or tryptophan. Clone size, where shown, is once, few, many, or a class for clones that have expanded.

TRBJ2-5 | TRBV12-3/TRBV12-4 | few | CASSYGQGSGEQYF
TRBJ2-5 | TRBV7-9 | NA | CASSPPEAGGQEQYF
NA | TRBV20-1 | NA | CSARDATAGAYEQYF
TRBJ1-6 | TRBV12-3/TRBV12-4 | few | CASSLSKGAAASPLHF
TRBJ2-1 | TRBV7-7 | NA | CASSPARGVGNEQFF
TRBJ2-7 | TRBV7-8 | NA | CASSTRSDRVSSYEQYF
TRBJ2-5 | TRBV7-9 | NA | CASRQTGREETQYF
TRBJ1-2 | TRBV30 | NA | CAWSETGNYGYTF
TRBJ2-1 | TRBV12-3/TRBV12-4 | few | CASRVLNEQFF
TRBJ1-6 | TRBV3-1 | NA | CASSQTIGSNSPLHF
NA | TRBV24-1 | NA | CATSGVGQETQYF
TRBJ1-3 | TRBV20-1 | NA | CSARDATGFGNTIYF
TRBJ1-2 | TRBV5-1 | NA | CASTVEPTSNYGYTF
TRBJ2-3 | TRBV20-1 | NA | CSARDRNSDTQYF
TRBJ1-2 | TRBV5-6 | once | CASGTDRRGMGYTF
TRBJ1-1 | TRBV20-1 | once | CSARVGRTDRGAFF
TRBJ2-7 | TRBV10-3 | NA | CAISERDYEQYF
TRBJ2-5 | TRBV29-1 | NA | CSALNGPQETQYF
TRBJ2-7 | TRBV7-3 | few | CASSYDGAYEQYF
TRBJ2-2 | TRBV5-5 | few | CASSGNLGGDTGELFF
TRBJ2-5 | TRBV3-1 | NA | CASSQLPGPRGETQYF
TRBJ1-5 | TRBV20-1 | NA | CSARPPGRNNQPQHF
TRBJ2-7 | TRBV20-1 | NA | CSAREGGIDYEQYF
TRBJ1-2 | TRBV12-3/TRBV12-4 | few | CASSWDLKYGYTF
NA | TRBV7-8 | NA | CASSLARIWDRGAKNIQYF
TRBJ1-4 | TRBV5-5 | once | CASSVAGVPEKLFF
TRBJ2-5 | TRBV27 | once | CASSLTQARRETQYF
TRBJ2-1 | TRBV27 | NA | CATGRDARVYEQFF
TRBJ2-1 | TRBV4-3 | few | CASSQVLAGLMEQFF
TRBJ2-7 | TRBV10-3 | few | CAIRRTGPGEQYF
NA | TRBV18 | NA | CASSPSDRGHEQYF
TRBJ1-1 | TRBV2 | few | CASREDSDQNTEAFF
TRBJ2-3 | TRBV20-1 | few | CSARALAGADTQYF
TRBJ2-1 | TRBV5-1 | NA | CASSPGDRAEQFF
TRBJ1-1 | TRBV6-2/TRBV6-3 | NA | CAISESGRVIGTEAFF
TRBJ1-2 | TRBV20-1 | NA | CSARPGQGGGYTF
TRBJ2-7 | TRBV10-3 | NA | CAISVQLTYEQYF
TRBJ2-5 | TRBV29-1 | few | CSAQTGGDETQYF
TRBJ1-2 | TRBV20-1 | few | CSARDPSSRIAGYTF